One and the same sample provided the 16 T cell receptor beta chains below, sequenced in a study of OX40 agonist ivuxolimab in advanced cancers. Sequencing was performed with immunoSEQ multiplex PCR; in TCRdb, only in-frame clones are kept and a portion is missing. This table has some 74,000 clones, roughly 82% appearing once. Sample: CD4+ or CD8+ T cells sorted from blood, taken in a trial of the OX40 agonist ivuxolimab. These receptors came from an adult with an advanced solid tumor such as melanoma, head and neck, liver or kidney cancer.

The rearrangement joins TRBV13 to TRBJ1-2; D possibly corresponds to TRBD1 (5 bases). This CDR3 contains 13 residues. From germline, CDR1 is PRHDT and CDR2 FYEKMQ (reference sequence). V was trimmed by 0 bases and J by 8 bases, leaving 10 bases between them. In DNA form, the CDR3 reads TGTGCCAGCAGCTTAGGCCCAGGGTACGGCTACACCTTC. It encodes CASSLGPGYGYTF. The full variable domain, completed using reference TRBV13 and TRBJ1-2, is AAGVIQSPRHLIKEKRETATLKCYPIPRHDTVYWYQQGPGQDPQFLISFYEKMQSDKGSIPDRFSAQQFSDYHSELNMSSLELGDSALYFCASSLGPGYGYTFGSGTRLTVV.

CDR3 nucleotides: TGTGCCAGCAGCGCTCCGGGGACCCGTTACAATGAGCAGTTCTTC. It is translated as CASSAPGTRYNEQFF. This sequence joins TRBV9 and TRBJ2-1; D is possibly TRBD1 or TRBD2 (5 bases each). The CDR3 runs 15 residues. Germline V gene data show CDR1 as SGDLS and CDR2 as YYNGEE. V lost 3 bases and J lost 4, with 14 bases in between.

This clone was counted once. The rearrangement joins TRBV9 to TRBJ2-1; D is unresolved. V lost 2 bases and J lost 6, with 9 bases in between. Germline CDR1 is SGDLS and CDR2 is YYNGEE. The CDR3 has 13 amino acids. The CDR3 DNA reads as TGTGCCAGCAGCGTGAAGGGTCTCAATGAGCAGTTCTTC. Amino acid sequence: CASSVKGLNEQFF.

The V and J genes are TRBV6-5 and TRBJ1-5; TRBD1 is a possible D gene (6 bases). CDR1 and CDR2 (germline): MNHEY, SVGAGI. V was shortened by 7 bases and J by 6 bases, with 13 bases between the two germline ends. The CDR3 is 13 residues long. The CDR3, as DNA: TGTGCCAGCAAAGGGGGGGCAGCTCAGCCCCAGCATTTT. Translating gives CASKGGAAQPQHF.

The chain has TRBV19 and TRBJ1-6, with 9 nucleotides matching TRBD1. The germline V gene encodes CDR1 LNHDA and CDR2 SQIVND (reference sequence). V shed 2 bases and J 9 bases; nucleotides not matched to a gene: 5. This CDR3 has 15 amino acids. This chain's CDR3 is CASSIKQGAGSPLHF. The DNA of the CDR3 is TGTGCCAGTAGTATAAAACAGGGGGCAGGTTCACCCCTCCACTTT.

This clone showed up just once. The chain links TRBV2 to TRBJ1-5; the D is unclear. The V end lost 5 bases, the J end lost 5 bases, and 10 bases lay between the germline ends. This CDR3 is 13 amino acids long. Germline loops: CDR1 SNHLY, CDR2 FYNNEI. In DNA, the CDR3 is TGTGCCAGCAGTACCCAGATCGATCAGCCCCAGCATTTT. As protein: CASSTQIDQPQHF.

There are a few counts of this clone. The DNA for the CDR3 is TGTGCCAGCAGTTACTCCGGGGGGGATAATTCACCCCTCCACTTT. Translated: CASSYSGGDNSPLHF. The V gene is TRBV6-5, the J gene TRBJ1-6, with D possibly being TRBD1 (5 bases). Trimming took 0 bases from V and 5 from J, leaving 8 bases between them. The germline V gene encodes CDR1 MNHEY and CDR2 SVGAGI. The CDR3 runs to 15 residues.

This rearrangement joins TRBV2 to TRBJ2-1; D not resolved. The germline V gene encodes CDR1 SNHLY and CDR2 FYNNEI. The CDR3 consists of 11 residues. The ends were cut back, 7 bases at V and 4 bases at J, with 5 bases in the middle. Written as DNA, the CDR3 is TGTGCCAGCAACAGATACAATGAGCAGTTCTTC. Translation gives CASNRYNEQFF.

By frequency in the sample, this clone is medium-sized (0.01 to 0.1%). The chain is built from TRBV19 and TRBJ1-3; 8 nucleotides match TRBD1. The germline V gene encodes CDR1 LNHDA and CDR2 SQIVND (reference sequence). Unmatched junction bases numbered 8, after V lost 7 bases and J lost 3 bases. The CDR3 runs 15 residues. CDR3 DNA: TGTGCCAGTAAGGCAGGGGGCTCAGGTGGAAACACCATATATTTT. Translating it yields CASKAGGSGGNTIYF. Full variable domain (remainder filled in from reference TRBV19 and TRBJ1-3): DGGITQSPKYLFRKEGQNVTLSCEQNLNHDAMYWYRQDPGQGLRLIYYSQIVNDFQKGDIAEGYSVSREKKESFPLTVTSAQKNPTAFYLCASKAGGSGGNTIYFGEGSWLTVV.

V gene TRBV7-9 combines with J gene TRBJ1-2; D is unresolved. Trimming stripped 0 bases from V and 8 bases from J, with 7 bases between. Looked up from germline, CDR1 is SEHNR and CDR2 is FQNEAQ (reference sequence). CDR3 length: 12 residues. The CDR3 loop is CASSLAPGGYTF. DNA of the CDR3: TGTGCCAGCAGCTTAGCTCCCGGAGGCTACACCTTC.

This rearrangement joins TRBV10-3 to TRBJ2-3; D possibly uses TRBD1 or TRBD2 (5 bases each). V lost 2 bases and J 2 bases, leaving 11 bases between the germline ends. The CDR3 is made up of 15 amino acids. Germline CDR1 ENHRY, CDR2 SYGVKD. The CDR3 reads CAISEPRDHTDTQYF. CDR3 DNA: TGTGCCATCAGTGAGCCACGGGACCACACAGATACGCAGTATTTT.

The gene calls are TRBV15 and TRBJ2-7; a weak D match, TRBD1 (6 bases). Germline loops: CDR1 LNHNV, CDR2 YYDKDF (reference sequence). This CDR3 spans 15 amino acids. V shed 1 base and J shed 0 bases, with 10 bases lying between them. The CDR3 spells CATSRGWGPSYEQYF. As DNA, the CDR3 is TGTGCCACCAGCAGAGGATGGGGGCCCTCCTACGAGCAGTACTTC.

V usage is TRBV2 and J usage is TRBJ1-1; D is ambiguous. The germline gives CDR1 SNHLY, CDR2 FYNNEI. The germline V and J ends were trimmed by 5 bases and 1 base, with 14 bases remaining between them. The length of the CDR3 is 15 residues. The CDR3 reads CASSFGRVPNTEAFF. CDR3 coding DNA: TGTGCCAGCAGTTTCGGGAGAGTTCCGAACACTGAAGCTTTCTTT. Using reference TRBV2 and TRBJ1-1 for the parts outside the CDR3, the full variable domain is EPEVTQTPSHQVTQMGQEVILRCVPISNHLYFYWYRQILGQKVEFLVSFYNNEISEKSEIFDDQFSVERPDGSNFTLKIRSTKLEDSAMYFCASSFGRVPNTEAFFGQGTRLTVV.

This chain uses TRBV6-5 with TRBJ1-2; weak D call: TRBD1 (5 bases). CDR1 is MNHEY, CDR2 SVGAGI, per germline. V lost 5 bases and J 7 bases, leaving 20 bases between the germline ends. The CDR3 is 15 amino acids. CDR3 sequence reads: CASSPTGTSSSGYTF. In DNA, the CDR3 is TGTGCCAGCAGTCCTACCGGGACCTCGAGCAGTGGCTACACCTTC.

The rearrangement joins TRBV6-5 to TRBJ2-7, with 7 bases matching TRBD2. The CDR3 loop spans 14 amino acids. In germline, CDR1 is MNHEY, CDR2 SVGAGI. With V trimmed by 6 bases and J by 2 bases, 7 bases remained unmatched. CDR3: CASRYKRGPYEQYF. CDR3 DNA sequence: TGTGCCAGCAGGTATAAGCGGGGCCCCTACGAGCAGTACTTC.

The V gene is TRBV4-2, the J gene TRBJ2-3; weak D call: TRBD1 (6 bases). Per the germline V gene, CDR1 is LGHNA and CDR2 is YNFKEQ. With 4 bases removed from V and 1 base from J, the gap between germline ends came to 12 bases. CDR3 size: 15 residues. The CDR3 spells CASSPTGWGTDTQYF. CDR3 sequence (DNA): TGTGCCAGCAGCCCGACAGGCTGGGGCACAGATACGCAGTATTTT.